Listed below are T cell receptor beta chains from one sample, sequenced in a study of shared clonotypes between healthy human individuals. Method: immunoSEQ multiplex PCR; TCRdb's copy keeps in-frame clones and lacks some. The repertoire holds 1.5 million to 2.5 million clones, with approximately 94% as singletons. Sequencing input: naive CD8+ T cells sorted from blood. These receptors came from a man aged 18 to 29 in good health. CDR3s leave out the opening cysteine and the closing phenylalanine or tryptophan.

V gene	J gene	CDR3 protein
TRBV4-1	TRBJ1-3	ASSQVPGIDTIY
TRBV13	TRBJ2-7	ASSFSEAYEQY
TRBV28	TRBJ2-7	ASSLFRPQGSDEQY
TRBV7-9	TRBJ2-2	ASSLKAGELF
TRBV2	TRBJ2-1	ASSGDSNYNEQF
TRBV9	TRBJ2-2	ASSVVGGPNTGELF
TRBV11-2	TRBJ2-7	ASSLVWGADLEQY
TRBV9	TRBJ2-3	ASSPQPNFRTQY
TRBV13	TRBJ2-1	ASSSTGGSYNEQF
TRBV4-1	TRBJ2-7	ASSQDDGQSYEQY
TRBV6-1	TRBJ2-7	ASSVLTGGQYYEQY
TRBV6-5	TRBJ2-5	ASSYSGDSPQETQY
TRBV19	TRBJ2-5	ASSMGQGRETQY
TRBV4-1	TRBJ1-1	ASSGQRIGTNPPEAF
TRBV28	TRBJ2-7	ASSMGQADYEQY
TRBV5-8	TRBJ1-2	ASSPYWGGDYGYT
TRBV5-6	TRBJ1-2	ASSLDGPFYGYT
TRBV5-6	TRBJ1-3	ASSLALLGSGNTIY
TRBV19	TRBJ2-7	ASSAGLLYEQY
TRBV6-6	TRBJ2-7	ASRDLQGHEQY
TRBV30	TRBJ2-7	AWSGQGYEQY
TRBV11-3	TRBJ2-5	ASSSDTSETQY
TRBV25-1	TRBJ2-3	ASRIIRDTNTDTQY
TRBV9	TRBJ2-7	ASSATGGGATYEQY
TRBV28	TRBJ2-7	ASSFYIRDTASYEQY
TRBV9	TRBJ1-2	ASSVGGGGYGYT
TRBV30	TRBJ1-2	AWSVPAMGYT
TRBV29-1	TRBJ2-1	SVHTSGSYNEQF
TRBV30	TRBJ2-7	AWNLGGDYEQY
TRBV5-1	TRBJ2-1	ASSLAGSYNEQF
TRBV29-1	TRBJ2-1	SVLGNEQF
TRBV13	TRBJ1-1	ASSLTSQGGTEAF
TRBV4-1	TRBJ2-7	ASSQDLTTYEQY
TRBV15	TRBJ2-1	ATSRAAGDSYNEQF
TRBV27	TRBJ1-1	ASSPRAVNTEAF
TRBV2	TRBJ1-2	ASSDAILGGYT
TRBV19	TRBJ2-7	ASSAGQGSSYEQY
TRBV15	TRBJ2-7	ATSRDRGTRREQY
TRBV28	TRBJ1-5	ASSLPGPDQPQH
TRBV6-5	TRBJ1-6	ASGTGGNSPLH
TRBV4-1	TRBJ1-5	ASSPPGNSNQPQH
TRBV30	TRBJ2-7	AWSRDSTYEQY
TRBV11-2	TRBJ2-1	ASSPELTRDEQF
TRBV6-5	TRBJ1-5	AISDSGAEPQH
TRBV27	TRBJ2-7	ASSSRLAGAGEQY
TRBV2	TRBJ2-7	ASTTGQAYEQY
TRBV30	TRBJ2-2	AWKIAGGPTGELF
TRBV9	TRBJ2-7	ASSVGPGGEQY
TRBV2	TRBJ1-1	AINPPGQIMNTEAF